The 20 T cell receptor beta chains given below trace back to one sample, sequenced in a study of shared clonotypes between healthy human individuals. The assay was immunoSEQ multiplex PCR, and TCRdb's table has in-frame clones only and misses some. The sample includes around 1.5 million clones, under 99% of them seen just once. Material: naive CD4+ T cells sorted from blood. This sample's subset: CD45RA+ positively selected. All receptors derive from a man under 40 in good health.

V gene TRBV9 combines with J gene TRBJ1-3; 8 nucleotides agree with TRBD1. The CDR3 covers 17 residues. V was clipped by 3 bases and J by 0 bases; unmatched bases: 8. Germline V lookup: CDR1 SGDLS, CDR2 YYNGEE. This chain's CDR3 is CASSAGSRGRSGNTIYF. The CDR3 DNA reads as TGTGCCAGCAGCGCAGGGTCCAGGGGGCGCTCTGGAAACACCATATATTTT.

This clone was recorded once. The J gene is TRBJ2-5, the V gene TRBV4-1; TRBD2 matches 7 bases. J was trimmed by 8 bases and V by 4 bases; bases with no gene match: 16. Germline CDR1 and CDR2: MGHRA and YSYEKL. This CDR3 has 16 residues. The CDR3 protein is CASSPIPFRREPTQYF. DNA of the CDR3: TGCGCCAGCAGCCCCATCCCTTTTCGGCGGGAGCCTACCCAGTACTTC.

This chain uses TRBV6-4 with TRBJ1-4; maybe TRBD1 (6 bases). In germline, CDR1 is MRHNA, CDR2 SNTAGT. The ends were cut back, 4 bases at V and 5 bases at J, with 8 bases in the middle. The CDR3 is 13 residues long. The CDR3 is CASSVDSNEKLFF. DNA for the CDR3: TGTGCCAGCAGTGTGGACAGCAATGAAAAACTGTTTTTT.

J is TRBJ1-2 and V is TRBV27; D is unresolved. This CDR3 region has 14 residues. V lost 4 bases to trimming and J lost 7 bases, with 16 bases between them. CDR1 is MNHEY, CDR2 SMNVEV, per germline (reference sequence). The CDR3 spells CASSYSRAAVGYTF. The CDR3 DNA sequence: TGTGCCAGCAGTTATTCGAGGGCGGCTGTTGGCTACACCTTC.

With respect to this clone: Different DNA sequences within this sample yield the same CDR3. The rearrangement joins TRBV5-1 to TRBJ2-5, with 11 positions matching TRBD1. The V and J ends lost 2 bases and 5 bases, in that order; junction bases with no gene match: 5. Germline V CDR1 and CDR2: SGHRS, YFSETQ. CDR3 size: 15 residues. Here the CDR3 DNA reads TGCGCCAGCAGCTTAGGACAGGGGGCAGCGGAGACCCAGTACTTC. Protein: CASSLGQGAAETQYF.

V and J are TRBV11-2 and TRBJ2-7; D possibly uses TRBD1 or TRBD2 (5 bases each). Germline-derived CDR1 and CDR2 are SGHAT and FQNNGV. Trimming shortened V by 5 bases and J by 0 bases, and 17 bases separated the two germline ends. This CDR3 contains 16 residues. CDR3 sequence reads: CASSTGSRVSSYEQYF. Here the CDR3 DNA reads TGTGCCAGCAGCACGGGGAGCAGGGTGAGCTCCTACGAGCAGTACTTC.

CDR3 nucleotides: TGCAGCGTTGATAGGGGTCAGACCCAGTACTTC. Amino acids: CSVDRGQTQYF. The V call is TRBV29-1, the J call TRBJ2-5; possibly TRBD1 for D (5 bases). This CDR3 has 11 residues. CDR1 is SQVTM, CDR2 ANQGSEA, per germline. Trimming shortened V by 3 bases and J by 6 bases, and 8 bases separated the two germline ends.

Worth noting for this clone: Distinct nucleotide sequences in the sample also encode this CDR3. This chain connects TRBV28 to TRBJ2-7; D unresolved. V was clipped by 5 bases and J by 3 bases, with 11 bases between them. The germline V gene encodes CDR1 MDHEN and CDR2 SYDVKM. The CDR3 has 13 residues. This CDR3 is CASSPPGVYEQYF. The CDR3 nucleotides are TGTGCCAGCAGTCCTCCTGGGGTCTACGAGCAGTACTTC.

Note on this clone: Within the sample, other DNA sequences also encode this same CDR3. This rearrangement joins TRBV27 to TRBJ2-5, with D tentatively TRBD2 (6 bases). Germline loops: CDR1 MNHEY, CDR2 SMNVEV (reference sequence). V lost 2 bases to trimming and J lost 3 bases, with 7 bases between them. The CDR3 loop spans 13 amino acids. CDR3 DNA: TGTGCCAGCAGTTTAAGGAGGGAAGAGACCCAGTACTTC. Translating it yields CASSLRREETQYF.

This chain connects TRBV11-3 to TRBJ2-1, with 8 bases that match TRBD2. Germline values: CDR1 SGHNT, CDR2 YENEEA. Unmatched junction bases numbered 3, after V lost 4 bases and J lost 7 bases. This CDR3 contains 13 residues. The DNA for the CDR3 is TGTGCCAGCAGCTCGGAGCGGGGGAATGAGCAGTTCTTC. Translating it yields CASSSERGNEQFF.

V is TRBV11-2 and J is TRBJ1-5; D is undetermined. The V and J ends lost 3 bases and 4 bases respectively, with 13 bases between them. The germline CDR1 and CDR2 sequences are SGHAT and FQNNGV. The CDR3 consists of 15 residues. This CDR3 is CASSFQRGRNQPQHF. The CDR3 bases are TGTGCCAGCAGCTTCCAAAGAGGTCGAAATCAGCCCCAGCATTTT.

The count of this clone is one. The chain's CDR3 is CASSPAGRTDTQYF. The CDR3 coding sequence is TGCGCCAGCAGCCCTGCGGGGCGCACAGATACGCAGTATTTT. The chain links TRBV5-1 to TRBJ2-3; TRBD2 might be the D (6 bases). The CDR3 is 14 amino acids. Trimming removed 4 bases at V and 1 base at J, with 10 bases between. Germline V gene lookup returns CDR1 SGHRS and CDR2 YFSETQ.

This clone came up once. This sequence joins TRBV29-1 and TRBJ2-4, with D tentatively TRBD1 (5 bases). In germline, CDR1 is SQVTM, CDR2 ANQGSEA. The V and J ends lost 4 bases and 8 bases respectively, with 12 bases between them. The CDR3 has 12 residues. In DNA form, the CDR3 reads TGCAGCGTTGCGCAGGGTGGCGACATTCAGTACTTC. It yields the protein CSVAQGGDIQYF.

V is TRBV4-3 and J is TRBJ2-7; no firm D call. With 0 bases removed from V and 2 bases from J, the gap between germline ends came to 14 bases. Germline V gene sequence: CDR1 LGHNA, CDR2 YSLEER. This CDR3 is 16 amino acids long. This chain's CDR3 is CASSQDPLRAAYEQYF. CDR3 DNA sequence: TGCGCCAGCAGCCAAGATCCCCTTCGGGCAGCCTACGAGCAGTACTTC.

The chain is built from TRBV5-1 and TRBJ1-4; the D is unclear. This CDR3 has 15 amino acids. The V gene lost 1 base and the J gene lost 4 bases, with 11 bases spanning the gap. Germline values: CDR1 SGHRS, CDR2 YFSETQ. The CDR3 reads CASSLSPGGNEKLFF. DNA for the CDR3: TGCGCCAGCAGCTTGTCCCCGGGAGGTAATGAAAAACTGTTTTTT.

This clone has a single count. The chain is built from TRBV5-1 and TRBJ2-2, with 7 bases lining up with TRBD1. Looked up from germline, CDR1 is SGHRS and CDR2 is YFSETQ. Trimming removed 4 bases from V and 2 bases from J; junction bases left unmatched: 8. This CDR3 region has 16 residues. The CDR3 loop is CASSVRQGGNTGELFF. The CDR3 nucleotides read TGCGCCAGCAGCGTAAGACAGGGTGGCAACACCGGGGAGCTGTTTTTT.

The rearrangement uses TRBV2 and TRBJ2-4; D is perhaps TRBD1 or TRBD2 (6 bases each). The CDR3 is 14 residues long. CDR1 SNHLY and CDR2 FYNNEI come from the germline V gene. Trimming took off 3 bases at V and 8 bases at J, with 14 bases between the two ends. CDR3 amino acids: CASSESSRGDIQYF. CDR3 in DNA: TGTGCCAGCAGTGAGTCGTCGAGGGGGGACATTCAGTACTTC. The full variable domain, in which reference TRBV2 and TRBJ2-4 provide the parts outside the CDR3, is EPEVTQTPSHQVTQMGQEVILRCVPISNHLYFYWYRQILGQKVEFLVSFYNNEISEKSEIFDDQFSVERPDGSNFTLKIRSTKLEDSAMYFCASSESSRGDIQYFGAGTRLSVL.

V and J are TRBV7-9 and TRBJ2-3; D perhaps matches TRBD2 (6 bases). The CDR3 covers 12 residues. Germline CDR1 reads SEHNR; CDR2 reads FQNEAQ (reference sequence). The germline V and J ends were trimmed by 6 bases and 8 bases, with 12 bases remaining between them. The CDR3 bases are TGTGCCAGCAGTGGTGCGGAGGGTACGCAGTATTTT. Residues: CASSGAEGTQYF.

CDR3 sequence: CASTVLAGGVNNEQFF. The CDR3 DNA reads as TGCGCCAGTACGGTACTAGCCGGAGGGGTGAACAATGAGCAGTTCTTC. The chain uses TRBV5-1 and TRBJ2-1; perhaps TRBD2 as D (6 bases). Per germline, CDR1 SGHRS and CDR2 YFSETQ. This CDR3 comprises 16 residues. Trimming took off 8 bases at V and 5 bases at J, with 23 bases between the two ends. The full variable domain, completed using reference TRBV5-1 and TRBJ2-1, is KAGVTQTPRYLIKTRGQQVTLSCSPISGHRSVSWYQQTPGQGLQFLFEYFSETQRNKGNFPGRFSGRQFSNSRSEMNVSTLELGDSALYLCASTVLAGGVNNEQFFGPGTRLTVL.

The chain recombines TRBV9 with TRBJ1-5; D is undetermined. CDR3 length: 13 amino acids. V gave up 4 bases and J gave up 4 bases, with 9 bases separating them. From germline, CDR1 is SGDLS and CDR2 YYNGEE. This CDR3 is CASSPAPNQPQHF. In DNA form, the CDR3 reads TGTGCCAGCAGCCCCGCCCCAAATCAGCCCCAGCATTTT. The full variable domain, in which reference TRBV9 and TRBJ1-5 provide the parts outside the CDR3, is DSGVTQTPKHLITATGQRVTLRCSPRSGDLSVYWYQQSLDQGLQFLIQYYNGEERAKGNILERFSAQQFPDLHSELNLSSLELGDSALYFCASSPAPNQPQHFGDGTRLSIL.